This T cell receptor beta chain was sequenced for a study of blood T cell repertoires in COVID-19. This clone came up once. With V trimmed by 2 bases and J by 6 bases, 11 bases remained unmatched. The CDR3 loop spans 16 amino acids. Germline lookup yields CDR1 ENHRY and CDR2 SYGVKD. This table comes from immunoSEQ multiplex PCR, and its TCRdb copy is limited to in-frame clones, with some not included. This table holds about 290,000 clones, 70% to 90% found once. V usage is TRBV10-3 and J usage is TRBJ1-2; 8 positions match TRBD1. Sample: peripheral blood. The origin of this receptor is a woman between 25 and 40 years old with active or convalescent COVID-19. The CDR3 protein is CAISEPWTGRNDGYTF. CDR3 coding DNA: TGTGCCATCAGTGAGCCTTGGACAGGGAGGAACGATGGCTACACCTTC.